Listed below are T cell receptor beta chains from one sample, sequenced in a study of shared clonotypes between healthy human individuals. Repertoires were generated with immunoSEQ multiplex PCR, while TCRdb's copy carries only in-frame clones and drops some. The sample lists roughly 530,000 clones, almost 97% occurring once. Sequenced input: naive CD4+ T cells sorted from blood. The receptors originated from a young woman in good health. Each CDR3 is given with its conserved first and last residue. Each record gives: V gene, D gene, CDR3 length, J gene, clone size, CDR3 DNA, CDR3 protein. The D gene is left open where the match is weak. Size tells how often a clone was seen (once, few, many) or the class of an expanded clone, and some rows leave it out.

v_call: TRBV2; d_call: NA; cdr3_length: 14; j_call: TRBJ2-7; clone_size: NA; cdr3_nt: TGTGCCAGCCTTGGGCGGAGGGGAGTGTACGAGCAGTACTTC; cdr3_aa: CASLGRRGVYEQYF
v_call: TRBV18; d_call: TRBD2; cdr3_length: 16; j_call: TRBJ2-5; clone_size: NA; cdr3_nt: TGTGCCAGCTCTTCCCGCCGAGGGACTAGCAAAGAGACCCAGTACTTC; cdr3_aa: CASSSRRGTSKETQYF
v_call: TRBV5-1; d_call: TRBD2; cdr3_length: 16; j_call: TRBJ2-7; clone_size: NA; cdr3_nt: TGCGCCAGCAGCTTGGCACTAGCGGGGGCCACCTACGAGCAGTACTTC; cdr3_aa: CASSLALAGATYEQYF
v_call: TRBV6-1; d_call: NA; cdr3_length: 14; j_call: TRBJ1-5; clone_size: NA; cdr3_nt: TGTGCCAGCAGTGACAGGGCTAGCAATCAGCCCCAGCATTTT; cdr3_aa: CASSDRASNQPQHF
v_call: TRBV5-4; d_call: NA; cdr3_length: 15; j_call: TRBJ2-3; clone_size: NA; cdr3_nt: TGTGCCAGCAGCGGGACTTTTTATAGCACAGATACGCAGTATTTT; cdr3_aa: CASSGTFYSTDTQYF
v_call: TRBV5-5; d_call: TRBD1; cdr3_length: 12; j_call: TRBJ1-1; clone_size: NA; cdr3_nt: TGTGCCAGCAGCACGACAGGGGAGGAAGCTTTCTTT; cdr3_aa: CASSTTGEEAFF
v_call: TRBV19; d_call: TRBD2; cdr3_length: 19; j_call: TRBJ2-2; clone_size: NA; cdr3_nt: TGTGCCAGTAGTATCGAATCCAGGGGACTAGCGGGAACGACCGGGGAGCTGTTTTTT; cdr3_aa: CASSIESRGLAGTTGELFF
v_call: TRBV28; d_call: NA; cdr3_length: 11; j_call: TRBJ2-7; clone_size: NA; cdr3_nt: TGTGCCAGCACCGGACGCTACGAGCAGTACTTC; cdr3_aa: CASTGRYEQYF
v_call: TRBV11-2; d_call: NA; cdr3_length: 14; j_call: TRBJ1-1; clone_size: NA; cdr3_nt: TGTGCCAGCAGCTTAACGACCGTTAACACTGAAGCTTTCTTT; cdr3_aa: CASSLTTVNTEAFF
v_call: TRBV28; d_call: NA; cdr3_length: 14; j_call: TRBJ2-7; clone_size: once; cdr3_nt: TGTGCCAGCAGTTCGACTGACATGCCCTACGAGCAGTACTTC; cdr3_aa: CASSSTDMPYEQYF
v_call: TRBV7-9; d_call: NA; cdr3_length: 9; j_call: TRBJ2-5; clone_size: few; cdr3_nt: TGTGCCAGCAGCTCAGATAAGTACTTC; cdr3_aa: CASSSDKYF
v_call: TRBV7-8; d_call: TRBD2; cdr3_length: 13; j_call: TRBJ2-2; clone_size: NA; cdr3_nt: TGTGCCAGTTTCATAGCGGGAACCGGGGAGCTGTTTTTT; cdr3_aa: CASFIAGTGELFF
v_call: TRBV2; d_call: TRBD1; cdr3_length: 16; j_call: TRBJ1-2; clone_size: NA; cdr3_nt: TGTGCCAGCAACCCGGGACAGGGGGCGTCTAACTATGGCTACACCTTC; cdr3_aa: CASNPGQGASNYGYTF
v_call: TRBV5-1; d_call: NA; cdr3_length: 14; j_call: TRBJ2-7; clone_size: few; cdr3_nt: TGCGCCAGCAGCTTGGTCAACAGTCTCGACGAGCAGTACTTC; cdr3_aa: CASSLVNSLDEQYF
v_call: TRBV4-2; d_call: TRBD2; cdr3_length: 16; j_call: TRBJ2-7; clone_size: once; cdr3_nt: TGTGCCAGCAGCCTGGACCTAGCGGGAGGCTCCTACGAGCAGTACTTC; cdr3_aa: CASSLDLAGGSYEQYF
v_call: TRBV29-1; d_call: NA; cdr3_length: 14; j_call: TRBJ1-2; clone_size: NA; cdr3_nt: TGCAGCGTTGAAGCAGTGACAGGTCTCTATGGCTACACCTTC; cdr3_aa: CSVEAVTGLYGYTF
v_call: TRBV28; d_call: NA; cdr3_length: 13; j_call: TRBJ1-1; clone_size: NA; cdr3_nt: TGTGCCAGCAGTTTTCAAGGGAAGACTGAAGCTTTCTTT; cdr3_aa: CASSFQGKTEAFF
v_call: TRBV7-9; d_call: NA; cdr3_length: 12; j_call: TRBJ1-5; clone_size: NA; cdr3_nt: TGTGCCAGCAGCTTAGCAGATCAGCCCCAGCATTTT; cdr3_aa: CASSLADQPQHF
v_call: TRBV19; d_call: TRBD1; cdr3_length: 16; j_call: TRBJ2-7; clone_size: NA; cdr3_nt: TGTGCCAGTAGCCGAGACAGGGGGATCACGGCCTACGAGCAGTACTTC; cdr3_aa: CASSRDRGITAYEQYF